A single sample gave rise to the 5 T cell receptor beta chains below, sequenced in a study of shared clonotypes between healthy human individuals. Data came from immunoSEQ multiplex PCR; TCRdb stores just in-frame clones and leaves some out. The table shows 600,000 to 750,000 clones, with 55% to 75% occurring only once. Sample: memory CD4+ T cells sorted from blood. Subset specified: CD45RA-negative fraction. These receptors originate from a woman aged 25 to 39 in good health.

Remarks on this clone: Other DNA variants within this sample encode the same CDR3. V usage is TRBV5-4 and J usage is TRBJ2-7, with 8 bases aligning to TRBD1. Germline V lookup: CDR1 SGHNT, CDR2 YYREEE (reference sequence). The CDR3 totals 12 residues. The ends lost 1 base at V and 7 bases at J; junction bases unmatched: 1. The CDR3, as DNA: TGTGCCAGCAGCTTGACAGGGGGGGAGCAGTACTTC. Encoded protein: CASSLTGGEQYF.

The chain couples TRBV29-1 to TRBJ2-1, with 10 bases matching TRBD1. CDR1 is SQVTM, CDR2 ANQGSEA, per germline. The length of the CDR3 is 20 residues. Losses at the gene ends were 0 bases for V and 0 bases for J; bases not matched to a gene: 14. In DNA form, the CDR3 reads TGCAGCGTTGAAGATTTGGGACAGGGGCTTTTGAGGAGCTCCTACAATGAGCAGTTCTTC. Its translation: CSVEDLGQGLLRSSYNEQFF.

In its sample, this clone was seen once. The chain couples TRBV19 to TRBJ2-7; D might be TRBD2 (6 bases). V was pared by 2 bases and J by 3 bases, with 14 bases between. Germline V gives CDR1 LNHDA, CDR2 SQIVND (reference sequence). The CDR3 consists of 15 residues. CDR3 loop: CASSIKDYEVYEQYF. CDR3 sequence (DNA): TGTGCCAGTAGTATAAAGGACTACGAAGTCTACGAGCAGTACTTC.

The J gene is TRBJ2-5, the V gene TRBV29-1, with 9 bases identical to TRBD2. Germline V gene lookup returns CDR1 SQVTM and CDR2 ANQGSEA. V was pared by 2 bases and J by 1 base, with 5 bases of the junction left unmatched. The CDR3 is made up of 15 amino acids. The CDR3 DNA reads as TGCAGCGTTGAATTGGCGGGAGGGTCCCAAGAGACCCAGTACTTC. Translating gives CSVELAGGSQETQYF.

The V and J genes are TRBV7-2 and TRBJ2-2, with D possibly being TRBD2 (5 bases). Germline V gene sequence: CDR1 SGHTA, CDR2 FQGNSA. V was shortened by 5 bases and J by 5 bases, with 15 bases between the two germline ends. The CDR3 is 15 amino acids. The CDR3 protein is CASSPVYSGTGELFF. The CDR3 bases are TGTGCCAGCAGCCCAGTCTATTCGGGAACCGGGGAGCTGTTTTTT.